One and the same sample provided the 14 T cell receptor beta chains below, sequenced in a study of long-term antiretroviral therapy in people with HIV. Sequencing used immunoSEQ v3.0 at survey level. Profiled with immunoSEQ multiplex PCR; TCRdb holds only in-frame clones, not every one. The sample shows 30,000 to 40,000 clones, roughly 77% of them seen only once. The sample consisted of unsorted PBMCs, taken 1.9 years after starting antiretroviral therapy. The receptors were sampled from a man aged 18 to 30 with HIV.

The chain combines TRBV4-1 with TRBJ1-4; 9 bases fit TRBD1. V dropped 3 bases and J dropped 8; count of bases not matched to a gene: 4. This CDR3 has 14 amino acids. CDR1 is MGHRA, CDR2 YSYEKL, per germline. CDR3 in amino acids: CASSQGTGWEKLFF. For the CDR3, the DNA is TGCGCCAGCAGCCAGGGGACAGGGTGGGAAAAACTGTTTTTT.

The CDR3 region is CASSFVSSTDTQYF. The CDR3 DNA sequence: TGTGCCAGCAGCTTCGTGAGTAGCACAGATACGCAGTATTTT. The chain has TRBV5-4 and TRBJ2-3; D remains ambiguous. The CDR3 extends over 14 amino acids. CDR1 and CDR2 from the germline V gene are SGHNT and YYREEE (reference sequence). Trimming cost V 2 bases and J 0 bases, with 7 bases left between them.

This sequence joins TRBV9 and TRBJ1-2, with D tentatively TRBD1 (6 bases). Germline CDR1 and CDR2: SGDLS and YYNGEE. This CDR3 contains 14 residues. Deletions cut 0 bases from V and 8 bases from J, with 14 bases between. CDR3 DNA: TGTGCCAGCAGCGTAGGTAGGACAGAAATGGGCTACACCTTC. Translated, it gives CASSVGRTEMGYTF.

The CDR3 sequence is CASSPLSFAQGNPGANVLTF. As DNA, the CDR3 is TGTGCCAGCTCACCACTTAGCTTCGCACAGGGGAACCCTGGGGCCAACGTCCTGACTTTC. The J gene is TRBJ2-6, the V gene TRBV18, with 7 bases matching TRBD1. Per germline, CDR1 KGHSH and CDR2 LQKENI. The V gene end was trimmed by 1 base and the J gene end by 2 bases; junction bases not matched to a gene: 14. CDR3 size: 20 residues.

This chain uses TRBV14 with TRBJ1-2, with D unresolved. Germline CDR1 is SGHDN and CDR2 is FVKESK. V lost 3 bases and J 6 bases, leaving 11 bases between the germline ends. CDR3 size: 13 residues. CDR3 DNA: TGTGCCAGCAGCCAGGCAGGCATCCATGGCTACACCTTC. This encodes CASSQAGIHGYTF.

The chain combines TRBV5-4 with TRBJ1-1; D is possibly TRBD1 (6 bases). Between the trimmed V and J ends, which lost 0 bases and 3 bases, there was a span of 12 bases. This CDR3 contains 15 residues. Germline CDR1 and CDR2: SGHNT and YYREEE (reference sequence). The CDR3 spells CASSLEGGGDTEAFF. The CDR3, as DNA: TGTGCCAGCAGCTTGGAAGGAGGGGGGGACACTGAAGCTTTCTTT.

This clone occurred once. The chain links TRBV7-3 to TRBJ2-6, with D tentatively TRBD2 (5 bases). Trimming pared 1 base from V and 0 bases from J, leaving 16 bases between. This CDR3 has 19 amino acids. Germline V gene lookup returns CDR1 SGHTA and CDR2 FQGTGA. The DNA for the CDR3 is TGTGCCAGCAGCTTAAACCCCGGAGGCATGGGCTCTGGGGCCAACGTCCTGACTTTC. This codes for CASSLNPGGMGSGANVLTF.

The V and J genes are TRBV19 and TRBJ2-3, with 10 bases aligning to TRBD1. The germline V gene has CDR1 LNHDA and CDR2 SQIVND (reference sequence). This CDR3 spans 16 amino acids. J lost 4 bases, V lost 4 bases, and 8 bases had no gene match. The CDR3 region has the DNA TGTGCCAGTAGTACGTCCGGGACAGGGGCAGCAGATACGCAGTATTTT. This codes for CASSTSGTGAADTQYF.

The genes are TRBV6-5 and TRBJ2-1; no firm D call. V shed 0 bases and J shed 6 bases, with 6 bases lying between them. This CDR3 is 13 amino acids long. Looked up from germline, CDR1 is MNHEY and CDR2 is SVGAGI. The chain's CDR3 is CASSYSRSNEQFF. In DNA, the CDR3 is TGTGCCAGCAGTTACTCTAGGTCCAATGAGCAGTTCTTC.

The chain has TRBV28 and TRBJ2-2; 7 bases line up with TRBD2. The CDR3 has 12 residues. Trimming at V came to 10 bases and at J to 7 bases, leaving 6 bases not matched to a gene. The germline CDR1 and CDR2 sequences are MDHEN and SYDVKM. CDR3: CAIGRELGELFF. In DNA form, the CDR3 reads TGTGCCATTGGGCGGGAGCTCGGGGAGCTGTTTTTT.

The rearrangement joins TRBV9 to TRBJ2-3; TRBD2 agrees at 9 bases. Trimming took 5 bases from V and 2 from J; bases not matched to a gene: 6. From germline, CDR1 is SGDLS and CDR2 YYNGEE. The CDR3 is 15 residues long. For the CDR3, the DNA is TGTGCCAGCAGTAGCGGGGGCCCTCTCACAGATACGCAGTATTTT. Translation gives CASSSGGPLTDTQYF.

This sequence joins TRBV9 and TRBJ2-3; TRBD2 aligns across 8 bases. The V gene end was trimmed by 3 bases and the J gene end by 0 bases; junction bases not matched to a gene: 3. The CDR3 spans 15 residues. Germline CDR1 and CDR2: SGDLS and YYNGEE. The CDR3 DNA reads TGTGCCAGCAGCGCCGAGCGGGGGAGCACAGATACGCAGTATTTT. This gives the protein CASSAERGSTDTQYF. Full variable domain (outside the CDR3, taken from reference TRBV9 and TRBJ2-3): DSGVTQTPKHLITATGQRVTLRCSPRSGDLSVYWYQQSLDQGLQFLIQYYNGEERAKGNILERFSAQQFPDLHSELNLSSLELGDSALYFCASSAERGSTDTQYFGPGTRLTVL.

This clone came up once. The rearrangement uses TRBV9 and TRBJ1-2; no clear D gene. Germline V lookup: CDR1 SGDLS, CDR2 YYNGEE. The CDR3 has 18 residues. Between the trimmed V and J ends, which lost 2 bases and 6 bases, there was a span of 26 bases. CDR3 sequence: CASSVNRRPTSERDGYTF. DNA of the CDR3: TGTGCCAGCAGCGTGAATCGGCGGCCGACGTCGGAAAGGGATGGCTACACCTTC.

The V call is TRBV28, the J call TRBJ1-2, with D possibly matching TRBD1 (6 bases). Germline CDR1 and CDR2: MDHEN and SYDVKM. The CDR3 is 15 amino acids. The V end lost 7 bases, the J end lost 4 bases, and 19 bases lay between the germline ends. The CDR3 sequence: CASIQEAGAVYGYTF. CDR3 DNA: TGTGCCAGCATCCAGGAGGCAGGGGCCGTCTATGGCTACACCTTC.